What follows are 21 T cell receptor beta chains derived from one specimen sequenced in a study of spatial heterogeneity in lung cancer. Time point here: blood at routine non-recurrence follow-up after resection. Each CDR3 protein is one row after TCRdb ran MiXCR on the 5' RACE reads. This repertoire shows roughly 29,000 distinct CDR3 sequences, about 5.3% found once; its top ten account for 20% to 25%. The sequencing used PBMCs, collected at follow-up. The receptor source for this set is a female donor with early-stage non-small cell lung cancer.

This clonotype came up many times. CDR3 sequence reads: CSARGSPGASYGYTF. In DNA, the CDR3 is TGCAGTGCTCGAGGAAGTCCGGGGGCGTCCTATGGCTACACCTTC. The genes are TRBV20-1 and TRBJ1-2; maybe TRBD1 (6 bases). This CDR3 spans 15 amino acids. The germline V gene has CDR1 DFQATT and CDR2 SNEGSKA (reference sequence). V dropped 5 bases and J dropped 4 bases, with 20 bases sitting between them.

This clonotype was picked up many times. This sequence joins TRBV2 and TRBJ1-2; 7 nucleotides agree with TRBD1. The CDR3 is 13 residues long. From germline, CDR1 is SNHLY and CDR2 FYNNEI. The V gene end was trimmed by 6 bases and the J gene end by 8 bases; junction bases not matched to a gene: 9. The CDR3: CASSETRQGGYTF. CDR3 nucleotide sequence: TGTGCCAGCAGCGAGACCCGACAGGGCGGCTACACCTTC.

This clonotype was seen ten or more times. The rearrangement uses TRBV6-1 and TRBJ2-1; D gene ambiguous. Germline loops: CDR1 MNHNS, CDR2 SASEGT. V was shortened by 2 bases and J by 8 bases, with 25 bases between the two germline ends. CDR3 length equals 18 residues. The CDR3 reads CASSEPGSLSAEGDEQFF. As DNA, the CDR3 is TGTGCCAGCAGTGAACCCGGGTCCTTGTCGGCAGAAGGTGATGAGCAGTTCTTC.

This clonotype was recorded at least ten times. The chain has TRBV7-9 and TRBJ2-7; 10 bases map to TRBD1. The CDR3 spans 16 residues. Trimming removed 5 bases from V and 5 bases from J; junction bases left unmatched: 12. Germline-derived CDR1 and CDR2 are SEHNR and FQNEAQ (reference sequence). The CDR3 coding sequence is TGTGCCAGCAGCCCTCTCCCGGGACAGGGGCCGGACGAGCAGTACTTC. Translated, it gives CASSPLPGQGPDEQYF.

This clonotype came up many times. The chain joins TRBV11-1 to TRBJ1-1; D unresolved. Germline assignment: CDR1 SGHAT and CDR2 FQDESV (reference sequence). V was cut by 9 bases and J by 5 bases, with 13 bases left in between. This CDR3 is 12 amino acids long. CDR3 protein: CASKAGKTEAFF. The CDR3 coding sequence is TGTGCCAGTAAGGCGGGAAAAACTGAAGCTTTCTTT.

This clonotype was found many times. This rearrangement joins TRBV9 to TRBJ2-2; the D is unclear. Germline CDR1 and CDR2: SGDLS and YYNGEE. The CDR3 has 14 residues. Trimming took off 4 bases at V and 0 bases at J, with 7 bases between the two ends. CDR3 sequence (DNA): TGTGCCAGCAGCCCTCACACGAACACCGGGGAGCTGTTTTTT. Translated: CASSPHTNTGELFF.

There are many counts of this clonotype. The gene calls are TRBV12-3 or TRBV12-4 and TRBJ1-2; D not resolved. V was cut by 5 bases and J by 5 bases, with 15 bases left in between. The CDR3 consists of 14 residues. CDR3 bases: TGTGCCAGCAGTCCCGGACCAGCCGTATATGGCTACACCTTC. Its protein product is CASSPGPAVYGYTF.

This clonotype was seen ten or more times. The genes are TRBV19 and TRBJ1-6, with D unclear. The CDR3 consists of 13 residues. Germline V lookup: CDR1 LNHDA, CDR2 SQIVND (reference sequence). The ends were cut back, 1 base at V and 7 bases at J, with 5 bases in the middle. CDR3 sequence reads: CASSIGQNSPLHF. The CDR3 bases are TGTGCCAGTAGTATAGGCCAGAATTCACCCCTCCACTTT.

On this clonotype: A much more abundant neighbour one base away suggests this may be a read error. This sequence joins TRBV5-1 and TRBJ2-1; 7 positions agree with TRBD2. After removal of 3 bases from V and 5 bases from J, the junction contained 5 bases not matched to a gene. CDR3 length equals 14 residues. The germline CDR1 and CDR2 sequences are SGHRS and YFSETQ. The CDR3 DNA sequence: TGCGCCAGCAGCTCCGGACTAGGGGACAATGAGCAGTTCTTC. This translates into CASSSGLGDNEQFF.

Ten or more counts support this clonotype. The rearrangement uses TRBV9 and TRBJ2-2; D perhaps matches TRBD1 (5 bases). The CDR3 length is 14 residues. Trimming pared 6 bases from V and 1 base from J, leaving 10 bases between. Germline V gene lookup returns CDR1 SGDLS and CDR2 YYNGEE. The DNA of the CDR3 is TGTGCCAGCACCACAGGAGAGAACACCGGGGAGCTGTTTTTT. The encoded protein is CASTTGENTGELFF.

There are many counts of this clonotype. The V and J genes are TRBV12-3 or TRBV12-4 and TRBJ1-5; no clear D gene. The CDR3 runs 13 residues. The germline V and J ends were trimmed by 6 bases and 0 bases, with 6 bases remaining between them. The CDR3 DNA follows: TGTGCCAGCAGCCCCGATAGCAATCAGCCCCAGCATTTT. This encodes CASSPDSNQPQHF.

There are many counts of this clonotype. DNA for the CDR3: TGTGCCAGCAGCCCGCAGGGACTAGCGGTCTACGAGCAGTACTTC. Translation gives CASSPQGLAVYEQYF. The V gene is TRBV7-2, the J gene TRBJ2-7, with 11 bases fitting TRBD2. The CDR3 covers 15 residues. The V gene end was trimmed by 5 bases and the J gene end by 3 bases; junction bases not matched to a gene: 6. CDR1 SGHTA and CDR2 FQGNSA come from the germline V gene.

The V call is TRBV3-1, the J call TRBJ2-3, with 10 positions matching TRBD2. The CDR3 runs 15 residues. Trimming removed 2 bases from V and 6 bases from J; junction bases left unmatched: 5. Germline assignment: CDR1 LGHDT and CDR2 YNNKEL (reference sequence). The CDR3, as DNA: TGTGCCAGCAGCCAACTACTAGCGGGGATGGATACGCAGTATTTT. As protein: CASSQLLAGMDTQYF.

This clonotype was seen ten or more times. J is TRBJ2-3 and V is TRBV9, with D tentatively TRBD2 (6 bases). Germline values: CDR1 SGDLS, CDR2 YYNGEE. This CDR3 contains 17 residues. V was cut by 0 bases and J by 1 base, with 15 bases left in between. The CDR3 loop reads CASSVATRASGTDTQYF. CDR3 DNA sequence: TGTGCCAGCAGCGTAGCTACCCGGGCTAGCGGCACAGATACGCAGTATTTT.

This clonotype was observed at least ten times. The rearrangement joins TRBV2 to TRBJ2-5; perhaps TRBD1 as D (5 bases). Germline V gene sequence: CDR1 SNHLY, CDR2 FYNNEI. CDR3 size: 13 residues. The V gene lost 6 bases and the J gene lost 1 base, with 9 bases spanning the gap. Written as DNA, the CDR3 is TGTGCCAGCAGGTGGGGCCCCCAAGAGACCCAGTACTTC. Protein sequence: CASRWGPQETQYF.

As concerns this clonotype: It may be a read error: a sequence one base away is much more abundant. The V and J genes are TRBV5-1 and TRBJ2-3, with D unclear. This CDR3 has 13 residues. From germline, CDR1 is SGHRS and CDR2 YFSETQ. V lost 2 bases and J 11 bases, leaving 15 bases between the germline ends. The CDR3 DNA is TGCGCCAGCAGCTTCGACCGTGATACTGAGCAGTATTTT. Translation gives CASSFDRDTEQYF.

The sample holds one count of this clonotype. Possible read error: a much larger clone is one base away. The rearrangement joins TRBV20-1 to TRBJ2-7, with D unresolved. The CDR3 extends over 11 amino acids. Looked up from germline, CDR1 is DFQATT and CDR2 is SNEGSKA (reference sequence). Written as DNA, the CDR3 is TGCAGTGCTAGCGACGGCCCCAAGATGCACTTC. It yields the protein CSASDGPKMHF.

This clonotype was counted ten times or more. The chain joins TRBV3-1 to TRBJ2-1; D is perhaps TRBD1 or TRBD2 (5 bases each). CDR1 is LGHDT and CDR2 is YNNKEL in the germline V gene (reference sequence). CDR3 length: 15 amino acids. The germline V and J ends were trimmed by 3 bases and 5 bases, with 14 bases remaining between them. The CDR3 reads CASSHFRGGDNEQFF. Written as DNA, the CDR3 is TGTGCCAGCAGCCACTTCCGGGGCGGTGACAATGAGCAGTTCTTC.

The table lists this clonotype with many counts. The chain combines TRBV27 with TRBJ2-3; 10 bases agree with TRBD1. The trim removed 6 bases at V and 1 base at J, leaving 7 bases unmatched. In germline, CDR1 is MNHEY, CDR2 SMNVEV (reference sequence). The length of the CDR3 is 16 residues. The CDR3 sequence is CASRKNGQGGTDTQYF. CDR3 DNA sequence: TGTGCCAGCAGGAAAAACGGACAGGGGGGCACAGATACGCAGTATTTT.

This clonotype is labeled medium-sized. The J gene is TRBJ2-6, the V gene TRBV7-2; D assignment may be TRBD1 or TRBD2 (6 bases each). Looked up from germline, CDR1 is SGHTA and CDR2 is FQGNSA. Trimming took off 1 base at V and 2 bases at J, with 9 bases between the two ends. The CDR3 extends over 16 amino acids. For the CDR3, the DNA is TGTGCCAGCAGCTTAGTAAGGGGGGCTGGGGCCAACGTCCTGACTTTC. Translation: CASSLVRGAGANVLTF.

This clonotype was found many times. The chain joins TRBV2 to TRBJ2-2; 7 bases line up with TRBD1. This CDR3 spans 15 amino acids. Germline values: CDR1 SNHLY, CDR2 FYNNEI. V was pared by 0 bases and J by 5 bases, with 3 bases of the junction left unmatched. The CDR3 sequence is CASSEAGTDTGELFF. The CDR3 coding sequence is TGTGCCAGCAGTGAAGCGGGGACAGATACCGGGGAGCTGTTTTTT.